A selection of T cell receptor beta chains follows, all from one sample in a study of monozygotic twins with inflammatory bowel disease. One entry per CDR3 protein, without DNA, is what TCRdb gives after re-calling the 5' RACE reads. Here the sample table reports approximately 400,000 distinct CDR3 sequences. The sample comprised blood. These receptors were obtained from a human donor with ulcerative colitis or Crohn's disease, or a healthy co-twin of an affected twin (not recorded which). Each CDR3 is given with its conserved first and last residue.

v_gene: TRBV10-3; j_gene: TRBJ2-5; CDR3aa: CAISEMGTQETQYF
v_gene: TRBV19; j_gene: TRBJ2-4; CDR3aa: CASSMPGLQPQF
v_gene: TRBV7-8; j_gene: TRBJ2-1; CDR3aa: CASRSAGWRGDNEQFF
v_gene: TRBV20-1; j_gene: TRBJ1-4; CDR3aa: CSARDSAVTNEKLFF
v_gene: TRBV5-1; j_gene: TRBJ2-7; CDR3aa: CASSLAPFSSAYEQYF
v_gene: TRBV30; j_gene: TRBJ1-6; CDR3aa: CAWGARLGQALYSPLHF
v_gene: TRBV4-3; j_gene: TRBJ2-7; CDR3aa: CASSPDRGREQYF
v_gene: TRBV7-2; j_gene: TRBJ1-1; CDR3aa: CASSRQGGRTEAFF
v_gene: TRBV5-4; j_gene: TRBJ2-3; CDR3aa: CASSQPGGTDTQYF
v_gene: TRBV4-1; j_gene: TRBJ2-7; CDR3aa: CASSLDRGPEQYF
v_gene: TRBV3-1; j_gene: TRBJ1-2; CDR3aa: CASSQKGLGYTF
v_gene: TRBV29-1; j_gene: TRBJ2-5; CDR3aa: CSVDTPSGRGETQYF
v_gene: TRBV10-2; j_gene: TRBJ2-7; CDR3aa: CASNNRGLAYEQYF
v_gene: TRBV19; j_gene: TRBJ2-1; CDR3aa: CASSIEGGNEQFF
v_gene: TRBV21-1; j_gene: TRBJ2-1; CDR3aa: CASSPGKASGRHYNEQFF
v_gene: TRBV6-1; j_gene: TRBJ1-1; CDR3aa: CAIVGGTEAFF
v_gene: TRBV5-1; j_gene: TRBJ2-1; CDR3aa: CASSLARGMPVNEQFF
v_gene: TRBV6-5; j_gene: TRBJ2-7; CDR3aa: CASSYTTGVTHEQYF
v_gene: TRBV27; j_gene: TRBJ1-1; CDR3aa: CASSFRDLTEAFF
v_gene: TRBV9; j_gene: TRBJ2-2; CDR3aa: CAGSSSGSTGELFF
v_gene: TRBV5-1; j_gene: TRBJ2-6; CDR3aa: CASSLGVTGANVLTF
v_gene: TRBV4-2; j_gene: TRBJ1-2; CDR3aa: CASSQGVGAGTRDGYTF
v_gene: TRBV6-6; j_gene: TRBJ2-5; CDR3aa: CASSTFQETQYF
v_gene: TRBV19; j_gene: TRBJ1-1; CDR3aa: CASSPGQGSLNTEAFF
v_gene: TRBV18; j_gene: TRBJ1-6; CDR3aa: CASSRTGNYNSPLHF
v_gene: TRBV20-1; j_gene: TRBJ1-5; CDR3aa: CSARVGGSQPQHF
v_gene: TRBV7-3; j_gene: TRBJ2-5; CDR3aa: CASSWDAGGTQYF
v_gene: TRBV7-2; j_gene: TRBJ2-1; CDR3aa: CASKGLASYNEQFF
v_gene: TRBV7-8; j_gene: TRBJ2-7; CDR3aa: CASSLNRGRRDEQYF
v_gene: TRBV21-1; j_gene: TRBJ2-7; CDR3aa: CASSSPAGAEPYEQYF
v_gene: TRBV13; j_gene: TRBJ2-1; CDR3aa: CASSPRTSGANEQFF
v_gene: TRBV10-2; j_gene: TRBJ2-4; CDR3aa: CASSLDRNIQYF
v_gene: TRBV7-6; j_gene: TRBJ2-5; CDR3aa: CASSWGRAQTQYF
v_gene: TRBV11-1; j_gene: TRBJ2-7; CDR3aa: CASSSGVPTSGLSYEQYF
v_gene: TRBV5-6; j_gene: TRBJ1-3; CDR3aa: CASSLRVSGNTIYF
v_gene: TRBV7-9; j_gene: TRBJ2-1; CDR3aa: CARSDGLAGGIEQFF
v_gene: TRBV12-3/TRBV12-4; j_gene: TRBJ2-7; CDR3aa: CASSLTPPSYEQYF
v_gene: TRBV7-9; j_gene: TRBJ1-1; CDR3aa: CASSLGRSSETEAFF
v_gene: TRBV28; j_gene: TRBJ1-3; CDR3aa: CASSWGLFENTIYF
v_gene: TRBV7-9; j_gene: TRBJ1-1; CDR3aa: CASSLGWVNTEAFF
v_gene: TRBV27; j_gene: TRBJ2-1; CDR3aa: CITGTRNFYNEQFF
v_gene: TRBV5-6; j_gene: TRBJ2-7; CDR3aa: CASSYLGLSYEQYF
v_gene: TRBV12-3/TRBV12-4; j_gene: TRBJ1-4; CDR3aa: CASSLEAGKLFF
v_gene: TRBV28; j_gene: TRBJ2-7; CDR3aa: CATYSGGAYEQYF
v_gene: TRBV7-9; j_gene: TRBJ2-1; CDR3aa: CASSSRTGKNEQFF
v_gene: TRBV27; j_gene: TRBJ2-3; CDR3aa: CASSSHTQLELQYF
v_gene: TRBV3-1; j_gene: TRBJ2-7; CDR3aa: CASSQDGGAGTYVQYF
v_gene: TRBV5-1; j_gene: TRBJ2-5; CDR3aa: CASSLNGLTGQETQYF
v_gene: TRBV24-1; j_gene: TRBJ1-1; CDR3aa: CATSDLGENTEAFF
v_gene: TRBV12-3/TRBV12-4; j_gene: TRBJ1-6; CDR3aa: CASSSTGDWSPLHF
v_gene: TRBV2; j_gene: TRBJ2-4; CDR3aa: CASNNPGQKNIQYF
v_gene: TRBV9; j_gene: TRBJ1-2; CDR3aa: CASSVGPGEYDGYTF
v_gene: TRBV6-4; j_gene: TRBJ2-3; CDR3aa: CASSDSGSLTDTQYF
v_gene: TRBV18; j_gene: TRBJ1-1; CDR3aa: CASSPELYTEAFF
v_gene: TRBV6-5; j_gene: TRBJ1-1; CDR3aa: CASTETGDTEAFF
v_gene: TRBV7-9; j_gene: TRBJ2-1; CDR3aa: CASSQLSVEQFF
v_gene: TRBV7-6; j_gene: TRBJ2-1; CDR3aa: CASSLAGLAVEQFF